This TCR beta chain originates from a study of T cell responses to AZD1222 COVID-19 vaccine. The CDR3 extends over 15 amino acids. The germline V gene encodes CDR1 SGHAT and CDR2 FQNNGV. Trimming cost V 1 base and J 3 bases, with 13 bases left between them. The study's findings and limits: CD4 TCRs linked to vaccination spanned spike, dominating at 160-218 and 743-854. The donors showed a predominance of white British ancestry and of females, with possible underestimation of clonal diversity. At baseline, seropositivity was found in only a handful of AZD1222 recipients.

Generated by immunoSEQ multiplex PCR, the TCRdb table keeps only in-frame clones and is missing some. The table lists 90,000 to 120,000 clones, about 93% of them singletons. A few counts support this clone. The antigen remains undetermined. The chain carries TRBV11-2 and TRBJ2-7; a weak D match, TRBD1 (6 bases). The specimen comprised peripheral blood, sampled on day 0 of AZD1222 vaccination. The TCR was taken from an adult in good health. CDR3 DNA sequence: TGTGCCAGCAGCTTAGGAAGGGGGAATGTCTACGAGCAGTACTTC. Translating it yields CASSLGRGNVYEQYF.